This is a list of T cell receptor beta chains from one sample in a study of PD-1 blockade in classical Hodgkin lymphoma. Libraries were prepared by immunoSEQ multiplex PCR; TCRdb keeps only in-frame clonotypes and omits some of them. This table has 50,000 to 65,000 clones, around 90% appearing once. Sequencing used peripheral blood mononuclear cells (PBMCs), obtained before the fourth cycle of nivolumab. These receptors were collected from a human donor with classical Hodgkin lymphoma. Both conserved end residues are part of each CDR3. A D gene is named only where the DNA matches it firmly. For some rows the clone size is stated as once, few or many, or as a class when expanded; others skip it.

d_gene	j_gene	abundance	v_gene	CDR3nt	CDR3aa
TRBD2	TRBJ2-1	.	TRBV19	TGTGCCAGTAGTATCTTAGCGGGAGAGAATGAGCAGTTCTTC	CASSILAGENEQFF
TRBD2	TRBJ2-1	once	TRBV4-2	TGTGCCAGCAGCCAAGAGACTAGCGGGAGCTACAATGAGCAGTTCTTC	CASSQETSGSYNEQFF
TRBD1	TRBJ1-3	.	TRBV19	TGTGCCAGTAGTCCCGGGACAGGGGGAATCTCTGGAAACACCATATATTTT	CASSPGTGGISGNTIYF
.	TRBJ1-4	few	TRBV7-9	TGTGCCAGCAGCCCCGGGCAGTCTAATGAAAAACTGTTTTTT	CASSPGQSNEKLFF
.	TRBJ1-2	few	TRBV5-4	TGTGCCAGCAGCTTCGGGAATGGCTACACCTTC	CASSFGNGYTF
.	TRBJ2-7	.	TRBV5-4	TGTGCCAGCAGCTCCAACCTACGACAGGCCACCCCCTACGAGCAGTACTTC	CASSSNLRQATPYEQYF
TRBD1	TRBJ1-4	once	TRBV6-1	TGTGCCAGCACCGGACAGGGGGTTGTTGAAAAACTGTTTTTT	CASTGQGVVEKLFF
.	TRBJ1-6	.	TRBV6-1	TGTGCCAGCAGTGCGGATTCACCCCTCCACTTT	CASSADSPLHF
.	TRBJ1-4	.	TRBV19	TGTGCCAGTAATCGGGCTGGCAATGAAAAACTGTTTTTT	CASNRAGNEKLFF
.	TRBJ2-7	.	TRBV11-3	TGTGCCAGCACCCTAGTCCCGGGACATTTTCAGTACTTC	CASTLVPGHFQYF
TRBD2	TRBJ2-5	once	TRBV5-1	TGCGCCAGCAGCCCGGGACTAGCGGGAAAAGAGACCCAGTACTTC	CASSPGLAGKETQYF
.	TRBJ1-2	.	TRBV6-1	TGTGCCAGCAGTGAAGCGTTGGCCACTGGCTACACCTTC	CASSEALATGYTF
TRBD2	TRBJ2-4	.	TRBV30	TGTGCCTGGAGTGTATTTAGCGGGCCCTCAAAATTCAAAAACATTCAGTACTTC	CAWSVFSGPSKFKNIQYF
TRBD2	TRBJ2-5	.	TRBV19	TGTGCCAGTAGTATGGCTAGCGGGGGGTCGGAGACCCAGTACTTC	CASSMASGGSETQYF
.	TRBJ2-5	.	TRBV5-5	TGTGCCAGCAGCTTGTGGAGCCTACAAGAGACCCAGTACTTC	CASSLWSLQETQYF
TRBD2	TRBJ2-1	.	TRBV28	TGTGCCAGCAGCCCCCGGACTAGCAGGGGACTAGGGGAGCAGTTCTTC	CASSPRTSRGLGEQFF
.	TRBJ1-1	.	TRBV18	TGTGCCAGCTCACCACAAGGGGCTGGGAGGAGCACTGAAGCTTTCTTT	CASSPQGAGRSTEAFF
TRBD1	TRBJ2-5	.	TRBV5-5	TGTGCCAGCAGCCACCCCGGGACAGGGGAGACCCAGTACTTC	CASSHPGTGETQYF
.	TRBJ1-1	.	TRBV5-1	TGCGCCAGCAGCTTTAACACTGAAGCTTTCTTT	CASSFNTEAFF
.	TRBJ1-4	.	TRBV21-1	TGTGCCAGCAGCAAACTGGGGAGACAGGGGGCGGGTAATGAAAAACTGTTTTTT	CASSKLGRQGAGNEKLFF
TRBD1	TRBJ1-2	.	TRBV6-6	TGTGCCAGCAGCCGCTCCCCGGACAGGAGTAACTATGGCTACACCTTC	CASSRSPDRSNYGYTF
.	TRBJ1-1	.	TRBV7-2	TGTGCCACTCCCACTGGACGGGCGCTTGGGGGGAACACTGAAGCTTTCTTT	CATPTGRALGGNTEAFF
TRBD1	TRBJ2-7	.	TRBV7-2	TGTGCCAGCAGCGCCCAGACAGGGAACTACGAGCAGTACTTC	CASSAQTGNYEQYF
TRBD2	TRBJ2-3	.	TRBV7-9	TGTGCCAGCAGCGTCGGGACTAGCGGGAGTGATAGCACAGATACGCAGTATTTT	CASSVGTSGSDSTDTQYF
TRBD2	TRBJ2-1	.	TRBV15	TGTGCCACCAGCAGAACGGGACTAGCGGGAGTACCGAGGTCCTCCTACAATGAGCAGTTCTTC	CATSRTGLAGVPRSSYNEQFF
TRBD1	TRBJ2-1	.	TRBV4-1	TGCGCCAGCAGCCAGTGGACAGGGGAGATTCAGTTCTTC	CASSQWTGEIQFF
.	TRBJ2-2	few	TRBV28	TGTGCCGGAGGCAGGGGGAACACCGGGGAGCTGTTTTTT	CAGGRGNTGELFF
TRBD2	TRBJ2-1	.	TRBV6-1	TGTGCCAGCAGCCTACCGGGACTAGAGCAGTTCTTC	CASSLPGLEQFF
TRBD2	TRBJ2-3	.	TRBV27	TGTGCCAGCAGTTGGTCAGCGGGGGGTCACAATACGCAGTATTTT	CASSWSAGGHNTQYF
.	TRBJ2-7	.	TRBV16	TGTGCCAGCAGCCGGGGACTTCCCAGCTCCTACGAGCAGTACTTC	CASSRGLPSSYEQYF
.	TRBJ1-2	.	TRBV30	TGTGCCTGGAGTCGGGGCTATCGGGATGGCTACACCTTC	CAWSRGYRDGYTF
TRBD1	TRBJ1-6	.	TRBV19	TGTGCCAGTAGTATACCGCCCCCGAGGGGGCCTAATTCACCCCTCCACTTT	CASSIPPPRGPNSPLHF
.	TRBJ2-1	few	TRBV14	TGTGCCAGCAGCCAAGAAGCCAGGTTTGCGGCTGAGCAGTTCTTC	CASSQEARFAAEQFF
.	TRBJ2-3	once	TRBV27	TGTGCCAGCAGCCCACCCTGGGGGGTAAGCACAGATACGCAGTATTTT	CASSPPWGVSTDTQYF
.	TRBJ2-1	.	TRBV4-2	TGTGCCAGCAGCCAAGGCTTAGGCGGTGAGCAGTTCTTC	CASSQGLGGEQFF
TRBD1	TRBJ1-1	.	TRBV19	TGTGCCAGTAGTACGGGGACAGGGGTGAACACTGAAGCTTTCTTT	CASSTGTGVNTEAFF